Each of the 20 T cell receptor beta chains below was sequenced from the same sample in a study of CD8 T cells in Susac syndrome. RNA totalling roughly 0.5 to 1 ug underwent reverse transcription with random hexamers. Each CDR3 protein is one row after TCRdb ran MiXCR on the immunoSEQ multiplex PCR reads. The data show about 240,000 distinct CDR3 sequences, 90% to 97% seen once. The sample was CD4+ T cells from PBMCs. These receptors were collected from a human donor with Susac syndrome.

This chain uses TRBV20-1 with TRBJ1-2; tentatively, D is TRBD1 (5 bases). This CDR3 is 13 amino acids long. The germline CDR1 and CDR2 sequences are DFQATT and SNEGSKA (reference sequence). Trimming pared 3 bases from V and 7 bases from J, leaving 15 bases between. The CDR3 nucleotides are TGCAGTGCTAGCCCCGGGACCGGTCGTGGCTACACCTTC. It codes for CSASPGTGRGYTF.

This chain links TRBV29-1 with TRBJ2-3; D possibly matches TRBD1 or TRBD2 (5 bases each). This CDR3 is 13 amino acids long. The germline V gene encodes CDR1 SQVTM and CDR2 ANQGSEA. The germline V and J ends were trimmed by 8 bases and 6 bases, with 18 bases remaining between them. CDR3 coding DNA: TGCAGCCCCTGCCGGGGCCCGGGGGATACGCAGTATTTT. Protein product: CSPCRGPGDTQYF.

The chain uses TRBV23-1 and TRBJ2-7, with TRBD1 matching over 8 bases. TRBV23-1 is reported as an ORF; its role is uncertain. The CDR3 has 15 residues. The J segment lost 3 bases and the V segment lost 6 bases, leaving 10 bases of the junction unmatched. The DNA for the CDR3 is TGCGCCAGCAGGGGGGACAGGACGGATCTCTACGAGCAGTACTTC. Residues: CASRGDRTDLYEQYF.

Here the CDR3 reads CSARKPGLASLWNEQFF. CDR3 DNA: TGCAGTGCTAGGAAGCCGGGACTAGCGTCGTTATGGAATGAGCAGTTCTTC. The chain has TRBV20-1 and TRBJ2-1, with 10 bases matching TRBD2. This CDR3 has 17 residues. J lost 7 bases, V lost 3 bases, and 15 bases had no gene match. Germline V gives CDR1 DFQATT, CDR2 SNEGSKA (reference sequence).

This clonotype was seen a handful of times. The CDR3, as DNA: TGTGCCAGCAGTTCGACGGTCGAGACCCAGTACTTC. The encoded protein is CASSSTVETQYF. The chain has TRBV28 and TRBJ2-5, with D unclear. Germline values: CDR1 MDHEN, CDR2 SYDVKM. V lost 4 bases to trimming and J lost 5 bases, with 8 bases between them. The CDR3 runs 12 residues. The full variable domain, completed using reference TRBV28 and TRBJ2-5, is DVKVTQSSRYLVKRTGEKVFLECVQDMDHENMFWYRQDPGLGLRLIYFSYDVKMKEKGDIPEGYSVSREKKERFSLILESASTNQTSMYLCASSSTVETQYFGPGTRLLVL.

CDR3 region: CASSLGSRLDTQYF. The CDR3 DNA is TGTGCCAGCAGCTTAGGTTCAAGGTTAGATACGCAGTATTTT. The rearrangement joins TRBV7-2 to TRBJ2-3; no clear D. CDR3 length: 14 residues. Germline V CDR1 and CDR2: SGHTA, FQGNSA. Trimming left V 1 base short and J 5 bases short, with 10 bases between.

DNA of the CDR3: TGTGCCACCAGCAGAGGCGGAAGAGGTCCTAGCACAGATACGCAGTATTTT. Protein: CATSRGGRGPSTDTQYF. The chain employs TRBV15 and TRBJ2-3; D is uncertain. V lost 1 base and J 0 bases, leaving 14 bases between the germline ends. The CDR3 is 17 residues long. The germline CDR1 and CDR2 sequences are LNHNV and YYDKDF (reference sequence).

Here the CDR3 DNA reads TGCAGCGCCGAAACAGGGGGCTACGGCTACACCTTC. This gives the protein CSAETGGYGYTF. The genes are TRBV29-1 and TRBJ1-2; TRBD1 agrees at 9 bases. Germline trimming cut 7 bases from V and 8 bases from J; bases unmatched to any gene: 8. CDR1 is SQVTM, CDR2 ANQGSEA, per germline. The CDR3 covers 12 residues.

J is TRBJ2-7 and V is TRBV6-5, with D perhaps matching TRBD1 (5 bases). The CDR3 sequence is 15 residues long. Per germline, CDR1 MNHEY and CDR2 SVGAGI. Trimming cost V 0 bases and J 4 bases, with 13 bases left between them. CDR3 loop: CASSYSVGRRYEQYF. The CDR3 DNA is TGTGCCAGCAGTTACTCCGTGGGGCGCAGATACGAGCAGTACTTC.

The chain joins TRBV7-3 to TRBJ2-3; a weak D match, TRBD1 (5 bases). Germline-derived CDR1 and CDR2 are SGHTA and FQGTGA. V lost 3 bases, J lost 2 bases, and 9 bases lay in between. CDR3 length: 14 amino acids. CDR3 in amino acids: CASSFGHITDTQYF. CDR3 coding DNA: TGTGCCAGCAGCTTCGGACACATCACAGATACGCAGTATTTT.

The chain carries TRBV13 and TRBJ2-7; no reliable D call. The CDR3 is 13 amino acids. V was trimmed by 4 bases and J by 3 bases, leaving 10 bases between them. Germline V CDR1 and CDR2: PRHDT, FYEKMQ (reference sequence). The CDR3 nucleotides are TGTGCCAGCAGCTCAGGAACCTACTACGAGCAGTACTTC. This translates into CASSSGTYYEQYF.

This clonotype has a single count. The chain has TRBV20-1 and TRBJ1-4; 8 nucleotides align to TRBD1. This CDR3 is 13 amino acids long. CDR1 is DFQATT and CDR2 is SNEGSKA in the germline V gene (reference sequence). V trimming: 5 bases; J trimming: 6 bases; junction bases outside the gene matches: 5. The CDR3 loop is CSARTGNDEKLFF. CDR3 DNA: TGCAGTGCTCGGACAGGGAACGATGAAAAACTGTTTTTT.

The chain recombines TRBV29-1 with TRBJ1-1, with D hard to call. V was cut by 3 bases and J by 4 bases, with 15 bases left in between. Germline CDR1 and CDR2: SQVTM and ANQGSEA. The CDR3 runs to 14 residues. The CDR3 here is CSVDGPGRVTEAFF. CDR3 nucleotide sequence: TGCAGCGTTGACGGCCCGGGGAGGGTCACTGAAGCTTTCTTT.

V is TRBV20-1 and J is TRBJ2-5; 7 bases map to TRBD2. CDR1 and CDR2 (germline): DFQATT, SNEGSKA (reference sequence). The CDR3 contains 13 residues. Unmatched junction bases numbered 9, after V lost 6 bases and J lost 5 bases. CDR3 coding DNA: TGCAGTGCCTCTAGCGGTGGCGGGGAGACCCAGTACTTC. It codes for CSASSGGGETQYF.

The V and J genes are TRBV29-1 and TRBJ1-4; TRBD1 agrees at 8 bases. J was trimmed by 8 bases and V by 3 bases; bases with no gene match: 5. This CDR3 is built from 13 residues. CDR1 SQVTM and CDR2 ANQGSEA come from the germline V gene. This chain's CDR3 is CSVETGVGEKLFF. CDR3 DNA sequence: TGCAGCGTTGAGACAGGGGTCGGGGAAAAACTGTTTTTT.

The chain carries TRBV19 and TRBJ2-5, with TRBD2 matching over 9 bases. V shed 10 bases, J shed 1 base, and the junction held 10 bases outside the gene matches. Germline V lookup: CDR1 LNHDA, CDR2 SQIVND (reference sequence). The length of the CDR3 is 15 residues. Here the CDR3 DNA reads TGTGCCACCAAAATTAGCGGGAGATTCCAAGAGACCCAGTACTTC. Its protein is CATKISGRFQETQYF.

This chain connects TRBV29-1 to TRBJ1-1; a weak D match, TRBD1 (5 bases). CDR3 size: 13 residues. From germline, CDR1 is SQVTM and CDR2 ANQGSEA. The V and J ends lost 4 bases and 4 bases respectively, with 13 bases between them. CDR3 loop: CSVGEGSGTEAFF. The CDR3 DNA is TGCAGCGTTGGAGAGGGGTCGGGCACTGAAGCTTTCTTT. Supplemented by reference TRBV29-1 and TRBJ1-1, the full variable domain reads SAVISQKPSRDICQRGTSLTIQCQVDSQVTMMFWYRQQPGQSLTLIATANQGSEATYESGFVIDKFPISRPNLTFSTLTVSNMSPEDSSIYLCSVGEGSGTEAFFGQGTRLTVV.

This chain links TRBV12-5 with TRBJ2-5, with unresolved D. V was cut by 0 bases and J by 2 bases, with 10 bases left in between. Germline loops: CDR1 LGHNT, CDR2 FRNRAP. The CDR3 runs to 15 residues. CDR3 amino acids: CASGLVGTVQETQYF. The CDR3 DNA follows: TGTGCTAGTGGTTTGGTAGGAACGGTTCAAGAGACCCAGTACTTC.

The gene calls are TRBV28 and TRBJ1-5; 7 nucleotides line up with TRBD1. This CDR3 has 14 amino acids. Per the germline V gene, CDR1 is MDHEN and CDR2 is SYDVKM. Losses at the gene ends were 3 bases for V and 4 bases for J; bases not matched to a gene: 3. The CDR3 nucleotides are TGTGCCAGCAGTTTTGGACAGGTAAATCAGCCCCAGCATTTT. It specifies CASSFGQVNQPQHF.

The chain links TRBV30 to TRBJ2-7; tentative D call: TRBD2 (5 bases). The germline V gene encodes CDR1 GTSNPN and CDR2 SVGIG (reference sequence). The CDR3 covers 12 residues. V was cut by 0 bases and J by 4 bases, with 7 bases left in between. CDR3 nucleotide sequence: TGTGCCTGGAGTGTACGAGGGTACGAGCAGTACTTC. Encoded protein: CAWSVRGYEQYF.